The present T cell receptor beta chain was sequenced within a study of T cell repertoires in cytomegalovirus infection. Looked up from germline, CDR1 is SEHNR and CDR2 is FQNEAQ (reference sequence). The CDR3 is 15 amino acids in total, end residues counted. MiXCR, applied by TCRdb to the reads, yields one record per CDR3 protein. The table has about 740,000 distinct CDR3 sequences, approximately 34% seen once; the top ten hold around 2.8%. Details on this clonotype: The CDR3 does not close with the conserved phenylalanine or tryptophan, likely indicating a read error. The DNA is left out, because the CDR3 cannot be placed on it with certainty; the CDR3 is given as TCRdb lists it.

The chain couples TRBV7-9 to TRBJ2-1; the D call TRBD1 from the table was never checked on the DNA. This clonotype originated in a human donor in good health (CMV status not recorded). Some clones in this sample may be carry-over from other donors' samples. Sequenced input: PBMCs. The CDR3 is CASSWTGGGINEQLL.